These T cell receptor beta chains were read from a single sample in a study of blood T cells in healthy people across ages. A single record per CDR3 protein comes from TCRdb applying MiXCR to the 5' RACE reads. The sample yields around 1,800,000 distinct CDR3 sequences, around 42% seen once. What was sequenced was blood. All receptors derive from a human donor in good health. Both conserved end residues are trimmed from each CDR3. D genes are given only for firm matches. Clone size is given for some rows only: seen once, a few or many times, or a class if the clone is expanded.

clone_size d_call j_call v_call cdr3_aa
few NA TRBJ1-2 TRBV5-1 ASSFSGAGDGYT
few NA TRBJ2-1 TRBV4-2 ASSQEGPGQVDEQF
few NA TRBJ1-3 TRBV6-1 ASSERTDSGNTIY
once NA TRBJ1-1 TRBV20-1 SANRASMNTEAF
few TRBD2 NA TRBV7-9 ASSLLSGAYEQY
NA NA TRBJ1-2 TRBV11-3 ASSLTWQAGNGYT
NA NA TRBJ1-1 TRBV7-2 AGSLQTGTEAF
many NA TRBJ2-3 TRBV29-1 SVETLSSTEFTDTQY
NA NA TRBJ1-5 TRBV4-2 ASSQGAGDPRFQPQH
many TRBD2 TRBJ2-3 TRBV7-2 ASSLQAGGNTDTQY
NA NA TRBJ2-1 TRBV5-1 ASSLDPGASFNEQF
many NA TRBJ2-7 TRBV7-2 ASSGAYEQY
NA NA TRBJ2-1 TRBV10-3 AISGPGQNNEQF
once NA TRBJ1-1 TRBV7-3 ASSPTGTYTEAF
NA TRBD1 TRBJ1-4 TRBV2 ASSQDRGFEKRF
NA NA TRBJ2-7 TRBV20-1 SASSGGGLGHKQY
few NA TRBJ2-1 TRBV11-1 ASSSPSRGADEQF
NA NA TRBJ1-1 TRBV29-1 SSGALGTEAF
few NA TRBJ1-2 TRBV5-1 ASSPVRGIEDGYT
NA TRBD1 TRBJ2-2 TRBV12-3/TRBV12-4 ASSLGGTGDTGELF
NA NA TRBJ1-2 TRBV24-1 ATRDDRNYGHT
few NA TRBJ2-5 TRBV5-4 ASSLAGRVQTQY
few NA TRBJ2-3 TRBV20-1 SASADTDTQY
NA TRBD2 TRBJ2-7 TRBV11-2 ARSLEAGGFYEQY
NA NA TRBJ1-4 TRBV18 ASSPARGTNEKLF
NA TRBD1 TRBJ2-7 TRBV20-1 SVPGQGGYEQY
few TRBD2 TRBJ2-3 TRBV20-1 SAYPPGLARDTQY
few NA TRBJ1-2 TRBV7-2 ASSRSPESGYT
NA TRBD2 TRBJ2-1 TRBV20-1 SAFLAGGPNEQF
once TRBD2 TRBJ2-7 TRBV13 ASSLISRGDSSYEQY
NA NA TRBJ2-1 TRBV7-2 ASSLGFAYNEQF
once TRBD1 TRBJ1-6 TRBV6-6 ASRGSLDRVSPLH
NA NA TRBJ2-3 TRBV7-2 ASSFGGSSTDTQY
many NA TRBJ1-5 TRBV10-3 AISVESNQPQH
NA NA TRBJ2-7 TRBV7-2 ASSGGAAGYEQY
NA NA TRBJ2-2 TRBV7-2 ASSNRGMTPGELF
many NA TRBJ2-7 TRBV3-1 ASSQLSYEQY
NA NA NA TRBV7-9 TSSYKGTAGEQY
NA NA TRBJ2-7 TRBV21-1 ASSKESPPYEQY
few NA TRBJ2-1 TRBV7-9 ASSKRLYNEQF
once TRBD1 TRBJ2-4 TRBV7-9 ASSYGTGVAKNIQY
few TRBD1 TRBJ1-5 TRBV10-3 AISDGQGTNQPQH
NA NA TRBJ1-2 TRBV29-1 SIYPEGTYGYT
few NA TRBJ1-2 TRBV29-1 SVEARWVGNGYT
few NA TRBJ1-5 TRBV12-3/TRBV12-4 ASSQSLGSGQPQH
NA TRBD1 TRBJ1-1 TRBV5-1 ASSLQGQTTEAF
few TRBD1 TRBJ1-2 TRBV10-3 AIRSTTGTEYSYGYT
NA NA TRBJ2-7 TRBV13 ASSSWATEPYEQY
NA NA TRBJ1-1 TRBV7-3 ASSRRGPEWTEAF